These 23 T cell receptor beta chains originate from one sample sequenced in a study of TIL therapy for anti-PD-1-resistant metastatic lung cancer. This was the immunoSEQ v3 assay. Method: immunoSEQ multiplex PCR; TCRdb's copy keeps in-frame clones and lacks some. This sample has approximately 30,000 clones, with about 80% found just once. Time point described: pre-treatment sample, taken before nivolumab and TIL therapy. The starting material was blood, obtained at baseline. Receptor source: a woman between 25 and 80 years old with non-small cell lung cancer.

On this clone itself: At one end, the junction sequence differs from germline, possibly due to a read error. The rearrangement joins TRBV5-1 to TRBJ2-5, with 9 bases matching TRBD2. Germline V gene lookup returns CDR1 SGHRS and CDR2 YFSETQ. CDR3 length: 16 amino acids. Here the CDR3 reads CASSLGTASGMETQYF. The CDR3 nucleotides read TGCGCCAGCAGTTTGGGTACGGCTAGCGGGATGGAGACCCAGTACTTC. The full variable domain, with the rest looked up from reference TRBV5-1 and TRBJ2-5, is KAGVTQTPRYLIKTRGQQVTLSCSPISGHRSVSWYQQTPGQGLQFLFEYFSETQRNKGNFPGRFSGRQFSNSRSEMNVSTLELGDSALYLCASSLGTASGMETQYFGPGTRLLVL.

The chain recombines TRBV7-6 with TRBJ2-3, with D possibly being TRBD2 (5 bases). The CDR3 contains 14 residues. Germline V gives CDR1 SGHVS, CDR2 FNYEAQ. The V gene lost 8 bases and the J gene lost 0 bases, with 12 bases spanning the gap. CDR3 sequence: CASGAEVSTDTQYF. CDR3 in DNA: TGTGCCAGCGGAGCGGAAGTTAGCACAGATACGCAGTATTTT.

V usage is TRBV28 and J usage is TRBJ2-7; D gene ambiguous. V lost 3 bases to trimming and J lost 5 bases, with 11 bases between them. Germline V gives CDR1 MDHEN, CDR2 SYDVKM. The CDR3 loop spans 13 amino acids. DNA of the CDR3: TGTGCCAGCAGTTTCCAGAAGTTCAACGAGCAGTACTTC. Encoded protein: CASSFQKFNEQYF. Using reference TRBV28 and TRBJ2-7 for the parts outside the CDR3, the full variable domain is DVKVTQSSRYLVKRTGEKVFLECVQDMDHENMFWYRQDPGLGLRLIYFSYDVKMKEKGDIPEGYSVSREKKERFSLILESASTNQTSMYLCASSFQKFNEQYFGPGTRLTVT.

The rearrangement joins TRBV11-2 to TRBJ2-7; the match to TRBD2 covers 9 bases. The CDR3 runs to 13 residues. Germline V gene sequence: CDR1 SGHAT, CDR2 FQNNGV. Trimming took 5 bases from V and 3 from J; bases not matched to a gene: 2. CDR3 sequence reads: CASSRSGSYEQYF. As DNA, the CDR3 is TGTGCCAGCAGCCGTAGCGGGAGCTACGAGCAGTACTTC.

CDR3 amino acids: CASSLNKGGLHGYTF. The CDR3 nucleotides are TGTGCCAGCAGCTTAAATAAGGGAGGTCTCCATGGCTACACCTTC. The chain uses TRBV7-6 and TRBJ1-2; the D is unclear. Germline assignment: CDR1 SGHVS and CDR2 FNYEAQ. The CDR3 contains 15 residues. V was trimmed by 2 bases and J by 6 bases, leaving 16 bases between them.

The V call is TRBV19, the J call TRBJ2-1; D not certain. Germline V lookup: CDR1 LNHDA, CDR2 SQIVND (reference sequence). V was shortened by 3 bases and J by 4 bases, with 10 bases between the two germline ends. There are 14 residues in the CDR3. CDR3 nucleotides: TGTGCCAGTAGTATTTTGGACCCTTACAATGAGCAGTTCTTC. Translating gives CASSILDPYNEQFF.

This clone has just one count. The V and J genes are TRBV9 and TRBJ1-3; D unresolved. CDR1 is SGDLS, CDR2 YYNGEE, per germline. The CDR3 is made up of 13 amino acids. The germline V and J ends were trimmed by 4 bases and 5 bases, with 10 bases remaining between them. The CDR3 sequence is CASSSVSRNTIYF. In DNA, the CDR3 is TGTGCCAGCAGCTCAGTTTCCAGAAACACCATATATTTT.

The CDR3 DNA is TGTGCCAGCAGCAAAGACCCGGACAGGGGAGACTTC. Translating gives CASSKDPDRGDF. The V call is TRBV21-1, the J call TRBJ2-7; the DNA was not used to check the table's D call, TRBD1. TRBV21-1 is termed a pseudogene. The CDR3 is 12 amino acids.

The J gene is TRBJ1-5, the V gene TRBV19; TRBD1 aligns across 7 bases. V was pared by 3 bases and J by 3 bases, with 5 bases of the junction left unmatched. The CDR3 loop spans 15 amino acids. The germline V gene has CDR1 LNHDA and CDR2 SQIVND (reference sequence). In DNA, the CDR3 is TGTGCCAGTAGTATCTCACAGGGGAACAATCAGCCCCAGCATTTT. It encodes CASSISQGNNQPQHF.

V is TRBV27 and J is TRBJ2-3, with 8 bases matching TRBD2. The CDR3 covers 15 residues. With 5 bases clipped from V and 1 base from J, the junction kept 5 bases outside the gene matches. Germline V gene lookup returns CDR1 MNHEY and CDR2 SMNVEV (reference sequence). The CDR3 loop is CASSHGRVGTDTQYF. The CDR3 DNA follows: TGTGCCAGCAGTCACGGGAGGGTGGGCACAGATACGCAGTATTTT.

This clone was detected only a few times. The V gene is TRBV11-2, the J gene TRBJ2-7, with 11 bases that match TRBD2. Germline CDR1 and CDR2: SGHAT and FQNNGV. The CDR3 runs to 17 residues. V trimming: 3 bases; J trimming: 5 bases; junction bases outside the gene matches: 12. CDR3 loop: CASSFNHGTSGTNEQYF. The CDR3 DNA reads TGTGCCAGCAGCTTCAACCATGGGACTAGCGGTACGAACGAGCAGTACTTC.

The DNA for the CDR3 is TGTGCCAGCAGTGACCGGGACAGGGGGCGAGGCTACACCTTC. Its translation: CASSDRDRGRGYTF. This chain links TRBV6-1 with TRBJ1-2; 12 nucleotides match TRBD1. From germline, CDR1 is MNHNS and CDR2 SASEGT. CDR3 length equals 14 residues. The V gene end was trimmed by 3 bases and the J gene end by 8 bases; junction bases not matched to a gene: 4.

The gene calls are TRBV12-5 and TRBJ2-1; possibly TRBD2 for D (6 bases). Trimming left V 1 base short and J 9 bases short, with 10 bases between. The V gene's germline CDR1 is LGHNT and CDR2 FRNRAP. The length of the CDR3 is 13 residues. The CDR3 DNA reads as TGTGCTAGTGGTTTGGCGGGAGTCATTGAGCAGTTCTTC. Translated: CASGLAGVIEQFF.

Turning to this clone: The junction differs from germline at one of its ends, possibly a read error. The chain links TRBV18 to TRBJ2-7; D uncertain. CDR1 KGHSH and CDR2 LQKENI come from the germline V gene. The length of the CDR3 is 13 residues. The CDR3 DNA follows: TGTGCCAGCTCAACACCCCAGAACTACGAGCAGTACTTC. Protein sequence: CASSTPQNYEQYF.

This clone was counted a few times. V usage is TRBV6-5 and J usage is TRBJ2-7; D may be TRBD1 (6 bases). The CDR3 is made up of 12 amino acids. V was pared by 2 bases and J by 6 bases, with 8 bases between. The germline CDR1 and CDR2 sequences are MNHEY and SVGAGI. CDR3 nucleotide sequence: TGTGCCAGCAGTTACGGGGGCGCCGAGCAGTACTTC. Encoded protein: CASSYGGAEQYF.

The J gene is TRBJ2-7, the V gene TRBV5-1, with 13 bases matching TRBD2. Per the germline V gene, CDR1 is SGHRS and CDR2 is YFSETQ. V trimming: 4 bases; J trimming: 4 bases; junction bases outside the gene matches: 5. This CDR3 has 15 amino acids. CDR3 DNA sequence: TGCGCCAGCAGCGCAGGACTAGCGGGAGTGTACGAGCAGTACTTC. This translates into CASSAGLAGVYEQYF.

This clone was counted once. This chain joins TRBV6-5 and TRBJ2-5; D tentatively reads TRBD1 or TRBD2 (5 bases each). This CDR3 region has 13 residues. CDR1 and CDR2 from the germline V gene are MNHEY and SVGAGI. V gave up 4 bases and J gave up 2 bases, with 8 bases separating them. The CDR3 DNA sequence: TGTGCCAGCAGTTGGGACCTGCAAGAGACCCAGTACTTC. It specifies CASSWDLQETQYF.

The J gene is TRBJ1-1, the V gene TRBV2; the D gene is possibly TRBD1 (5 bases). The length of the CDR3 is 14 residues. With 5 bases removed from V and 1 base from J, the gap between germline ends came to 11 bases. From germline, CDR1 is SNHLY and CDR2 FYNNEI. CDR3 sequence reads: CASSWRGWNTEAFF. As DNA, the CDR3 is TGTGCCAGCAGTTGGCGGGGGTGGAACACTGAAGCTTTCTTT.

The CDR3 nucleotides read TGTGCCAGCACCTCAGCGGGTTCCTACGAGCAGTACTTC. This sequence encodes CASTSAGSYEQYF. The chain carries TRBV5-6 and TRBJ2-7, with TRBD2 as a possible D gene (6 bases). CDR3 size: 13 residues. CDR1 and CDR2 (germline): SGHDT, YYEEEE. V lost 6 bases and J 1 base, leaving 11 bases between the germline ends.

This clone was observed a handful of times. J is TRBJ2-1 and V is TRBV11-2; TRBD2 matches 7 bases. V dropped 1 base and J dropped 5; count of bases not matched to a gene: 11. Germline lookup yields CDR1 SGHAT and CDR2 FQNNGV. The CDR3 runs to 17 residues. This CDR3 reads CASSLGSLGLVNNEQFF. The CDR3 nucleotides are TGTGCCAGCAGCTTAGGGTCTCTAGGACTAGTTAACAATGAGCAGTTCTTC.

The CDR3 nucleotides read TGTGCCAGTAGTGACTCAGGGTGGACAAAGAATGAAAAACTGTTTTTT. It encodes CASSDSGWTKNEKLFF. The chain has TRBV19 and TRBJ1-4, with a possible D match to TRBD1 (5 bases). The CDR3 runs 16 residues. V was cut by 5 bases and J by 5 bases, with 18 bases left in between. Germline V CDR1 and CDR2: LNHDA, SQIVND (reference sequence).

The V call is TRBV7-2, the J call TRBJ2-1; D may be TRBD2 (6 bases). This CDR3 is built from 13 residues. The germline CDR1 and CDR2 sequences are SGHTA and FQGNSA. V lost 3 bases and J lost 10, with 13 bases in between. The CDR3 spells CASSFQRATEQFF. The CDR3 region has the DNA TGTGCCAGCAGCTTTCAGCGGGCCACCGAGCAGTTCTTC.

This rearrangement joins TRBV5-5 to TRBJ2-7; the D is unclear. CDR3 length: 13 amino acids. Germline V gene sequence: CDR1 SGHKS, CDR2 YYEKEE (reference sequence). V lost 0 bases and J lost 0, with 4 bases in between. The CDR3 nucleotides read TGTGCCAGCAGCTTGGGAAGCTCCTACGAGCAGTACTTC. Its protein product is CASSLGSSYEQYF.